These T cell receptor beta chains were read from a single sample in a study of cytomegalovirus exposure and HLA in healthy donors. Using immunoSEQ multiplex PCR, the repertoire was profiled, and TCRdb retains in-frame clones only, with some absent. The table has 120,000 or so clones, approximately 75% seen once; the top ten hold 4.5% to 5%. Sequences were obtained from PBMCs. The receptor source for this set is a man in his fifties in good health and CMV-seropositive. Each CDR3 is given with its conserved first and last residue. The order of the fields is V gene, D gene, J gene, clone size, CDR3 DNA, CDR3 protein. D genes are given only for firm matches. Size is omitted from some rows. Given values are once, few, many or a class for expanded clones.

TRBV5-4	TRBD1	TRBJ1-2	.	TGTGCCAGCAGCGACAAGACAGGGGGACGCTATGGCTACACCTTC	CASSDKTGGRYGYTF
TRBV6-1	.	TRBJ1-5	.	TGTGCCAGCAGTACTGCGGGAAGCAATCAGCCCCAGCATTTT	CASSTAGSNQPQHF
TRBV4-1	.	TRBJ1-1	.	TGCGCCAGCAGCCGATCCGACACCCTGAGAACTGAAGCTTTCTTT	CASSRSDTLRTEAFF
TRBV9	TRBD2	TRBJ2-3	few	TGTGCCAGCAGCGAGAGAGCGGGGGGGCACACAGATACGCAGTATTTT	CASSERAGGHTDTQYF
TRBV18	.	TRBJ2-3	.	TGTGCCAGCTCACCACCGAGTGTGCTTGCGGGAAGAGGGAGCACAGATACGCAGTATTTT	CASSPPSVLAGRGSTDTQYF
TRBV2	.	TRBJ2-1	many	TGTGCCAGCAGGGGAGTTAGCTCCTACAATGAGCAGTTCTTC	CASRGVSSYNEQFF
TRBV7-2	TRBD1	TRBJ1-2	.	TGTGCCAGCAGCCCCGCCAAGGGGGCAGGTGGCTACACCTTC	CASSPAKGAGGYTF
TRBV13	.	TRBJ1-6	once	TGTGCCAGCAGCTTAGAAGGCAGGGGATGGAGTTCACCCCTCCACTTT	CASSLEGRGWSSPLHF
TRBV13	TRBD1	TRBJ2-1	few	TGTGCCAGCAGCGAAGAGGGGGCGAGGTCCTACAATGAGCAGTTCTTC	CASSEEGARSYNEQFF
TRBV6-1	.	TRBJ1-3	.	TGTGCCGGTGGACAGACGGGAAACACCATATATTTT	CAGGQTGNTIYF
TRBV28	TRBD1	TRBJ1-2	.	TGTGCCAGCAGGGACGGGACAGGGAATGGCTACACCTTC	CASRDGTGNGYTF
TRBV5-3	TRBD2	TRBJ2-4	.	TGTGCCAGAAGCTGCTTGGGCGGGAGGGCCGTCCGGACCAAAAACATTCAGTACTTC	CARSCLGGRAVRTKNIQYF
TRBV7-6	TRBD2	TRBJ2-5	.	TGTGCCAGCAGCGCGGGACTAGCTACGCCGTATTACTTC	CASSAGLATPYYF
TRBV5-1	TRBD1	TRBJ1-2	.	TGCGCCAGCAGCACAACAGGGGAAGGCGGCTACACCTTC	CASSTTGEGGYTF
TRBV9	TRBD1	TRBJ2-1	.	TGTGCCAGCAGTGAGACAGGGGGCTTTTACAATGAGCAGTTCTTC	CASSETGGFYNEQFF
TRBV19	TRBD1	TRBJ1-6	.	TGTGCCAGTAGTCCCGGACAGGCTTATAATTCACCCCTCCACTTT	CASSPGQAYNSPLHF
TRBV7-3	.	TRBJ1-5	.	TGTGCCAGTTACAGGGCTGGGTACAATCAGCCCCAGCATTTT	CASYRAGYNQPQHF
TRBV6-1	.	TRBJ2-7	.	TGTGCCAGCAGTGAAGGGGGGCCCTACGAGCAGTACTTC	CASSEGGPYEQYF
TRBV19	.	TRBJ1-1	.	TGTGCCAGTAGTTTACACCGGGAGACTGAAGCTTTCTTT	CASSLHRETEAFF
TRBV2	TRBD2	TRBJ2-5	.	TGTGCCAGCAGTTCAACTAGCGGGGGCCCTAAAGAGACCCAGTACTTC	CASSSTSGGPKETQYF
TRBV7-9	TRBD1	TRBJ2-7	once	TGTGCCAGCAGCTCCGACAGGGCAGCCGAGCAGTACTTC	CASSSDRAAEQYF
TRBV18	.	TRBJ2-7	.	TGTGCCAGCTCACAGGACGGGGGGCCCTACGAGCAGTACTTC	CASSQDGGPYEQYF
TRBV6-1	.	TRBJ2-7	.	TGTGCCAGCAGTGATGCCCTATTCTACGAGCAGTACTTC	CASSDALFYEQYF
TRBV6-6	TRBD1	TRBJ2-7	.	TGTGCCAGCAGACGACAGGGGGCTTCGTACGAGCAGTACTTC	CASRRQGASYEQYF
TRBV28	.	TRBJ1-5	.	TGTGCCAGCAGTTTATCAGGGGCAAGGAGCAATCAGCCCCAGCATTTT	CASSLSGARSNQPQHF
TRBV6-1	TRBD1	TRBJ1-5	.	TGTGCCAGCACCGTCGGGACAGGGGACCATCAGCCCCAGCATTTT	CASTVGTGDHQPQHF
TRBV19	.	TRBJ1-1	.	TGTGCCAGTAGTACCAGGACAGCCCCCGGCACTGAAGCTTTCTTT	CASSTRTAPGTEAFF
TRBV5-6	TRBD1	TRBJ1-1	few	TGTGCCAGCAGGACAGGGTTGAACACTGAAGCTTTCTTT	CASRTGLNTEAFF
TRBV7-8	.	TRBJ2-7	few	TGTGCCAGCAGCATCCTGCGGGACAGAAACTACGAGCAGTACTTC	CASSILRDRNYEQYF
TRBV19	.	TRBJ1-6	.	TGTGCCAGTAGTAAGGGGTGGTCAGCGGGGTTTAATTCACCCCTCCACTTT	CASSKGWSAGFNSPLHF
TRBV9	.	TRBJ2-1	.	TGTGCCAGCAGCGTCACTGCTCATACCAATGAGCAGTTCTTC	CASSVTAHTNEQFF
TRBV10-3	.	TRBJ1-5	many	TGTGCCATCAGTCCAGGGCCCCGCCAGCCCCAGCATTTT	CAISPGPRQPQHF
TRBV18	TRBD1	TRBJ2-7	.	TGTGCCAGCTCTCTAACAGGGGTCGGTCCCTACGAGCAGTACTTC	CASSLTGVGPYEQYF
TRBV28	.	TRBJ2-5	.	TGTGCCAGCACCTTCACAGGGATGCAGGGAGAGACCCAGTACTTC	CASTFTGMQGETQYF
TRBV28	.	TRBJ2-1	.	TGTGCCAGCAGCCTGACAGGATACAATGAGCAGTTCTTC	CASSLTGYNEQFF
TRBV5-1	TRBD1	TRBJ2-7	.	TGCGCCAGCAGCCAAGGACAGGGGCTCCACGAGCAGTACTTC	CASSQGQGLHEQYF
TRBV6-5	TRBD2	TRBJ2-3	.	TGTGCCAGCAGTTTTAGCGGGGGATTCACAGATACGCAGTATTTT	CASSFSGGFTDTQYF
TRBV18	.	TRBJ1-4	.	TGTGCCAGCTCGCCACCTACTGCAACTAATGAAAAACTGTTTTTT	CASSPPTATNEKLFF
TRBV5-5	TRBD2	TRBJ2-3	.	TGTGCCAGCAGCTATAGCGGGGTCCGGGATACGCAGTATTTT	CASSYSGVRDTQYF
TRBV6-5	.	TRBJ1-5	.	TGTGCCAGCAGTTCAGGATATAGCAATCAGCCCCAGCATTTT	CASSSGYSNQPQHF
TRBV28	.	TRBJ1-5	.	TGTGCCAGCAGTCCCCCCCGACGCGGTAGCAATCAGCCCCAGCATTTT	CASSPPRRGSNQPQHF
TRBV7-9	TRBD1	TRBJ1-5	.	TGTGCCAGCAGCTCGCAGGGGGCGAGCAATCAGCCCCAGCATTTT	CASSSQGASNQPQHF
TRBV7-2	.	TRBJ2-2	few	TGTGCCAGCAGCTTAATGGTGTTCGCAATGCGAGAGCTGTTTTTT	CASSLMVFAMRELFF
TRBV12-2	.	TRBJ1-2	.	TGTGCAAGTCGCTCCTCCCCACGAGATCTCTATGGCTACACCTTC	CASRSSPRDLYGYTF
TRBV7-9	.	TRBJ1-2	.	TGTGCCAGCAGCTTATCTTTACAGGGCCATGGCTACACCTTC	CASSLSLQGHGYTF
TRBV5-1	.	TRBJ1-2	.	TGCGCCAGCAGCTTGGCCGCGGGAGCAGACTATGGCTACACCTTC	CASSLAAGADYGYTF
TRBV6-1	TRBD1	TRBJ2-5	.	TGTGCCAGCAGTGGGCCCGGGACAGGGGTCAAAGAGACCCAGTACTTC	CASSGPGTGVKETQYF
TRBV5-1	.	TRBJ1-2	.	TGCGCCAGCAGCTTGGGTTTTGAGGGCGCGAACTATGGCTACACCTTC	CASSLGFEGANYGYTF
TRBV4-1	TRBD1	TRBJ2-5	once	TGCGCCAGCAGCCAAGGGTTGGGACAGGGGGGAGAGACCCAGTACTTC	CASSQGLGQGGETQYF
TRBV9	.	TRBJ1-2	.	TGTGCCAGCAGCGTAGCTGGGGGCTGGGGCTATGGCTACACCTTC	CASSVAGGWGYGYTF
TRBV28	.	TRBJ1-3	.	TGTGCCAGCAATGAGCGGGGAAACACCATATATTTT	CASNERGNTIYF
TRBV2	.	TRBJ1-1	.	TGTGCCAGCGGCAGACGAGCGAGCACTGAAGCTTTCTTT	CASGRRASTEAFF
TRBV9	.	TRBJ2-2	.	TGTGCCAGCAGCGTAGATTTGGGACTCCACACCGGGGAGCTGTTTTTT	CASSVDLGLHTGELFF
TRBV7-9	.	TRBJ2-2	.	TGTGCCAGCAGCCCCGGACTCTCGAACACCGGGGAGCTGTTTTTT	CASSPGLSNTGELFF
TRBV7-9	TRBD2	TRBJ2-7	.	TGTGCCAGCAGCTTAAGGACTAGCGGGAGCGAGCAGTACTTC	CASSLRTSGSEQYF
TRBV15	TRBD1	TRBJ1-1	.	TGTGCCACCAGCAGAGAGAGGGATCGACAGGGGGAGGTAGCTTTCTTT	CATSRERDRQGEVAFF